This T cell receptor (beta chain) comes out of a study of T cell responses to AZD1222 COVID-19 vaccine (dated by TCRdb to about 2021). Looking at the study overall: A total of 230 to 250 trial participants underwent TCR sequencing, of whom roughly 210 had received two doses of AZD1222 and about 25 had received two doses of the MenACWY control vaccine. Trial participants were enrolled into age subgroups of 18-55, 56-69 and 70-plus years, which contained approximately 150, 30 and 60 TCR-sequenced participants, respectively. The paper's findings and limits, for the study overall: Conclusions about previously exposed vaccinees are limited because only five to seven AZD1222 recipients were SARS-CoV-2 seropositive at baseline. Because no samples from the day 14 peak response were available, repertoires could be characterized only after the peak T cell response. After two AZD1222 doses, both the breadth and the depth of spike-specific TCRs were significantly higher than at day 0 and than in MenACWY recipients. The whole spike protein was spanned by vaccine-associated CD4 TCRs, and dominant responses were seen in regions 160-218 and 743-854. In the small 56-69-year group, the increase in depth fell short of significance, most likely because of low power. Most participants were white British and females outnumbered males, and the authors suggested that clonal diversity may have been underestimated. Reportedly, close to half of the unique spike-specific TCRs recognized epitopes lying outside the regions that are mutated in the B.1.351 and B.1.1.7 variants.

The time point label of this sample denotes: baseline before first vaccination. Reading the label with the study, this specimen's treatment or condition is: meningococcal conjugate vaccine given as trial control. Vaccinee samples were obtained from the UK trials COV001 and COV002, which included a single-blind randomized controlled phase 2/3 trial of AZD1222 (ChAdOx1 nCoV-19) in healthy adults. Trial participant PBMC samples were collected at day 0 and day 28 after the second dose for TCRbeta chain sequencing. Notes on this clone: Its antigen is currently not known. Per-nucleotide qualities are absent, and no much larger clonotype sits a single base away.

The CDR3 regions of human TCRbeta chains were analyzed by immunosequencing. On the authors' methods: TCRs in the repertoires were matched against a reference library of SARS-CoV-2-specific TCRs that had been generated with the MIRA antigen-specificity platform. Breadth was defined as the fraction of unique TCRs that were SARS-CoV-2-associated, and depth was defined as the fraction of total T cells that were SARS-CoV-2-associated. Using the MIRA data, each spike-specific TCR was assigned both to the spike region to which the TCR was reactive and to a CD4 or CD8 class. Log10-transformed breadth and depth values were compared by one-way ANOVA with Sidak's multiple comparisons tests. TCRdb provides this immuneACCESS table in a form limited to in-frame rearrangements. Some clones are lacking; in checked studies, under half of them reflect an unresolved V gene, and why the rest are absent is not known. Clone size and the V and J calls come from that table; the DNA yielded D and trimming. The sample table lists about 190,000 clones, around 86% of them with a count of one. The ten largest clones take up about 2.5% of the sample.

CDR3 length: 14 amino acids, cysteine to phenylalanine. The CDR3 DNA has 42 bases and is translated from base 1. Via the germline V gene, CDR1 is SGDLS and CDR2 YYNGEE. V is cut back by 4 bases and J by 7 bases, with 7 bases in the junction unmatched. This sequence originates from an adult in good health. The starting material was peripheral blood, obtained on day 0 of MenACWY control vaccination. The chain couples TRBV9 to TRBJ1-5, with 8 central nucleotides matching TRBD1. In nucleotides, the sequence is TGTGCCAGCAGCTTAGGACAGGGACGACAGCCCCAGCATTTT. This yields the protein CASSLGQGRQPQHF.